This entry features one TCR beta chain sequence. The sample is drawn from a study of CD8+CD57+ T cells in acquired aplastic anemia. Researchers used genomic DNA as the template to profile TCR beta VDJ and CDR3. TCRdb itself ran the reads through MiXCR, one entry per CDR3 protein. The repertoire holds a few hundred thousand distinct CDR3 sequences, with approximately 86% as singletons. By flow cytometry, patients selected for sequencing had shown an expansion of CD8+CD57+ cells. In all patients, the disease was severe acquired aplastic anemia. J was trimmed by 4 bases and V by 0 bases; bases with no gene match: 2. This CDR3 comprises 15 residues.

The V call is TRBV12-3 or TRBV12-4, the J call TRBJ2-5, with 10 bases identical to TRBD2. The origin of this receptor is a human donor with aplastic anemia. Sequenced: sorted CD4+, CD8+, or CD8+CD57+ T cells (not recorded which) from PBMCs. The CDR3 is CASSLAAGGLETQYF. The DNA for the CDR3 is TGTGCCAGCAGTTTAGCAGCGGGGGGGTTAGAGACCCAGTACTTC.